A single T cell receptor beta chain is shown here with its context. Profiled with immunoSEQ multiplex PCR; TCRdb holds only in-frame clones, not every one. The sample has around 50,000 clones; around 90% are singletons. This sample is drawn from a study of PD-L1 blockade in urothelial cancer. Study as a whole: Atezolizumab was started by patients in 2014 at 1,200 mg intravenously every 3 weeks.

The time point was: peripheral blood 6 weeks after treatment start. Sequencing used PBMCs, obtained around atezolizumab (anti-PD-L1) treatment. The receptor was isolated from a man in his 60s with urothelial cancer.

CDR3 amino acids: CASSGTAHTQYF. The DNA of the CDR3 is TGTGCCAGCAGTGGGACAGCCCATACGCAGTATTTT. This rearrangement joins TRBV2 to TRBJ2-3; a weak D match, TRBD1 (6 bases). Trimming left V 4 bases short and J 7 bases short, with 9 bases between. Germline CDR1 is SNHLY and CDR2 is FYNNEI. CDR3 length: 12 amino acids.